Presented here are 16 T cell receptor beta chains from one specimen sequenced in a study of shared clonotypes between healthy human individuals. Only in-frame clones appear in the TCRdb table, and some are missing; sequencing was by immunoSEQ multiplex PCR. Of some 800,000 clones listed, roughly 92% were seen once; the top ten hold 20% to 30%. The naive CD8 subset, CD45RO-negative cells positively selected for CCR7, excluded terminally differentiated effector memory CD45RA+ cells. Sequencing was carried out using naive CD8+ T cells sorted from blood. The receptors were sampled from a man younger than 40 in good health.

The V call is TRBV5-6, the J call TRBJ2-5; D not certain. The CDR3 sequence is 15 residues long. CDR1 and CDR2 (germline): SGHDT, YYEEEE. Trimming removed 0 bases at V and 2 bases at J, with 11 bases between. CDR3 in amino acids: CASSLGRVSQETQYF. The CDR3 DNA follows: TGTGCCAGCAGCTTGGGAAGGGTCAGTCAAGAGACCCAGTACTTC.

V and J are TRBV6-1 and TRBJ2-7, with D unresolved. This CDR3 spans 12 amino acids. Trimming pared 2 bases from V and 5 bases from J, leaving 7 bases between. Germline CDR1 is MNHNS and CDR2 is SASEGT. In nucleotides, the CDR3 is TGTGCCAGCAGTGAACATTTTGACGAGCAGTACTTC. Translating gives CASSEHFDEQYF.

V and J are TRBV14 and TRBJ2-3, with D unresolved. CDR1 SGHDN and CDR2 FVKESK come from the germline V gene. CDR3 length equals 14 residues. The V end lost 1 base, the J end lost 2 bases, and 7 bases lay between the germline ends. The CDR3: CASSQGLYTDTQYF. The DNA for the CDR3 is TGTGCCAGCAGCCAAGGCCTTTACACAGATACGCAGTATTTT.

The rearrangement joins TRBV11-2 to TRBJ2-1; 12 bases match TRBD2. V gave up 4 bases and J gave up 6 bases; unmatched junction bases: 13. CDR3 length equals 18 residues. From germline, CDR1 is SGHAT and CDR2 FQNNGV. Here the CDR3 reads CASSSGLAGIVFGNEQFF. CDR3 nucleotides: TGTGCCAGCAGCTCTGGACTAGCGGGAATTGTCTTCGGCAATGAGCAGTTCTTC. Supplemented by reference TRBV11-2 and TRBJ2-1, the full variable domain reads EAGVAQSPRYKIIEKRQSVAFWCNPISGHATLYWYQQILGQGPKLLIQFQNNGVVDDSQLPKDRFSAERLKGVDSTLKIQPAKLEDSAVYLCASSSGLAGIVFGNEQFFGPGTRLTVL.

This clone has only a few counts. CDR3 amino acids: CSVELAGGSTYNEQFF. Written as DNA, the CDR3 is TGCAGCGTTGAGCTAGCGGGAGGATCTACCTACAATGAGCAGTTCTTC. The chain links TRBV29-1 to TRBJ2-1, with 11 bases aligning to TRBD2. The germline gives CDR1 SQVTM, CDR2 ANQGSEA. Losses at the gene ends were 3 bases for V and 2 bases for J; bases not matched to a gene: 6. This CDR3 has 16 residues.

This chain connects TRBV13 to TRBJ1-3, with D unresolved. V was clipped by 5 bases and J by 9 bases, with 14 bases between them. The CDR3 has 13 amino acids. Germline assignment: CDR1 PRHDT and CDR2 FYEKMQ (reference sequence). The chain's CDR3 is CASSGRNEATIYF. As DNA, the CDR3 is TGTGCCAGCAGCGGAAGGAATGAGGCCACCATATATTTT.

V is TRBV7-6 and J is TRBJ2-5; 9 bases align to TRBD1. Germline V gives CDR1 SGHVS, CDR2 FNYEAQ. Losses at the gene ends were 3 bases for V and 2 bases for J; bases not matched to a gene: 4. This CDR3 region has 15 residues. CDR3 residues: CASSLGDRVQETQYF. The CDR3 DNA reads TGTGCCAGCAGCTTGGGGGACAGGGTGCAAGAGACCCAGTACTTC.

The chain is built from TRBV7-9 and TRBJ1-1; D gene unclear. This CDR3 region has 14 residues. Germline V gene sequence: CDR1 SEHNR, CDR2 FQNEAQ (reference sequence). The V end lost 3 bases, the J end lost 1 base, and 9 bases lay between the germline ends. CDR3 region: CASSFRAQNTEAFF. DNA for the CDR3: TGTGCCAGCAGCTTTAGGGCCCAGAACACTGAAGCTTTCTTT. The variable domain in full, with the rest retrieved from reference TRBV7-9 and TRBJ1-1, is DTGVSQNPRHKITKRGQNVTFRCDPISEHNRLYWYRQTLGQGPEFLTYFQNEAQLEKSRLLSDRFSAERPKGSFSTLEIQRTEQGDSAMYLCASSFRAQNTEAFFGQGTRLTVV.

This rearrangement joins TRBV6-6 to TRBJ2-2; maybe TRBD2 (5 bases). V lost 3 bases and J 0 bases, leaving 11 bases between the germline ends. In germline, CDR1 is MNHNY, CDR2 SVGAGI (reference sequence). This CDR3 comprises 16 residues. The CDR3 here is CASSYAIATNTGELFF. The CDR3 nucleotides are TGTGCCAGCAGTTATGCTATAGCGACGAACACCGGGGAGCTGTTTTTT.

The chain carries TRBV30 and TRBJ2-2; TRBD2 might be the D (6 bases). Trimming pared 2 bases from V and 4 bases from J, leaving 14 bases between. This CDR3 is built from 15 residues. In germline, CDR1 is GTSNPN, CDR2 SVGIG (reference sequence). The CDR3 spells CAWSPAGDITGELFF. In DNA form, the CDR3 reads TGTGCCTGGAGTCCAGCGGGCGACATCACCGGGGAGCTGTTTTTT.

The V gene is TRBV15, the J gene TRBJ1-1; TRBD1 matches at 7 bases. Germline CDR1 reads LNHNV; CDR2 reads YYDKDF (reference sequence). The CDR3 extends over 12 amino acids. Losses at the gene ends were 9 bases for V and 1 base for J; bases not matched to a gene: 2. For the CDR3, the DNA is TGTGCCACTGGGACAGCGAACACTGAAGCTTTCTTT. This translates into CATGTANTEAFF.

CDR3 sequence (DNA): TGTGCCAGCAGTGGGACAGTCTCTCTGGTGGAGACCCAGTACTTC. Its translation is CASSGTVSLVETQYF. The V call is TRBV28, the J call TRBJ2-5; 7 positions match TRBD1. This CDR3 has 15 amino acids. After removal of 5 bases from V and 5 bases from J, the junction contained 11 bases not matched to a gene. Germline assignment: CDR1 MDHEN and CDR2 SYDVKM. Full variable domain (remainder filled in from reference TRBV28 and TRBJ2-5): DVKVTQSSRYLVKRTGEKVFLECVQDMDHENMFWYRQDPGLGLRLIYFSYDVKMKEKGDIPEGYSVSREKKERFSLILESASTNQTSMYLCASSGTVSLVETQYFGPGTRLLVL.

This sequence joins TRBV12-5 and TRBJ2-3; the D gene could be TRBD1 or TRBD2 (5 bases each). From germline, CDR1 is LGHNT and CDR2 FRNRAP. The CDR3 sequence is 14 residues long. V was clipped by 6 bases and J by 2 bases, with 12 bases between them. This CDR3 is CASGPGRNTDTQYF. The CDR3 DNA reads TGTGCTAGTGGCCCGGGACGGAACACAGATACGCAGTATTTT. The complete variable domain, with remaining parts taken from reference TRBV12-5 and TRBJ2-3, reads DARVTQTPRHKVTEMGQEVTMRCQPILGHNTVFWYRQTMMQGLELLAYFRNRAPLDDSGMPKDRFSAEMPDATLATLKIQPSEPRDSAVYFCASGPGRNTDTQYFGPGTRLTVL.

CDR3 residues: CASSRDRGYNEQFF. The DNA for the CDR3 is TGCGCCAGCAGCAGGGACAGGGGTTACAATGAGCAGTTCTTC. This chain joins TRBV4-3 and TRBJ2-1, with TRBD1 identical over 10 bases. The junction had 2 bases not matched to a gene; V was cut back by 5 bases and J by 4 bases. The CDR3 has 14 amino acids. CDR1 is LGHNA, CDR2 YSLEER, per germline.

This clone was found once. The chain carries TRBV18 and TRBJ1-5, with 7 bases identical to TRBD1. The germline CDR1 and CDR2 sequences are KGHSH and LQKENI. The CDR3 is made up of 15 amino acids. Trimming took 6 bases from V and 3 from J; bases not matched to a gene: 8. CDR3 loop: CASSIDRVTNQPQHF. Here the CDR3 DNA reads TGTGCCAGCTCCATTGACAGGGTTACCAATCAGCCCCAGCATTTT.

V is TRBV6-1 and J is TRBJ2-7; no definite D call. The germline V and J ends were trimmed by 8 bases and 2 bases, with 16 bases remaining between them. CDR3 length: 14 residues. Germline V gives CDR1 MNHNS, CDR2 SASEGT. As DNA, the CDR3 is TGTGCCAGCCTCGCCGCCTGGGCGGCCTACGAGCAGTACTTC. Residues: CASLAAWAAYEQYF.